The sequence of this TCR beta chain was determined in a study of cytomegalovirus exposure and HLA in healthy donors. The PCR used 60 Vbeta and 13 Jbeta primers. Repertoires were generated with immunoSEQ multiplex PCR, while TCRdb's copy carries only in-frame clones and drops some. Among 100,000 to 150,000 clones listed, approximately 78% were seen once. The table lists this clone with a count of one. Antigen unknown. The V and J ends lost 2 bases and 1 base respectively, with 9 bases between them. The CDR3 runs to 14 residues. Germline V lookup: CDR1 SGHNT, CDR2 YYREEE (reference sequence). Study observations and caveats: It was confirmed in vitro that a few of the CMV-associated chains were specific for CMV antigens. The authors later found TCR association rates varying by HLA locus, with DRB1 most and HLA-C fewest.

The receptor's source is a woman in her thirties in good health and CMV-seronegative. Sequenced: PBMCs. J is TRBJ2-5 and V is TRBV5-4; D remains unclear. The CDR3 nucleotides read TGTGCCAGCAGCTTTCGGTCTACCCAAGAGACCCAGTACTTC. Translation: CASSFRSTQETQYF.